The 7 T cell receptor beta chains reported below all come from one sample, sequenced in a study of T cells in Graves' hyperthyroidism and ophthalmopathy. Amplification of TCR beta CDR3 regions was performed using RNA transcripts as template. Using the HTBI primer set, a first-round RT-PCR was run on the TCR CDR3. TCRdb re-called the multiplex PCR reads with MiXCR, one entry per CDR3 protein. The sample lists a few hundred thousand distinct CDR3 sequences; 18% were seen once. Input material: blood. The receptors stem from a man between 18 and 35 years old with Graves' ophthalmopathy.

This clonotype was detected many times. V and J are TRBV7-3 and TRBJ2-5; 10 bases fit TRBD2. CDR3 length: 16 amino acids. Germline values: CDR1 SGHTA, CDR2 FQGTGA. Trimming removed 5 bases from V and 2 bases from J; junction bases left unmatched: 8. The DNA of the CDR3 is TGTGCCAGCAGCCCTATAGCGGGGGGAGGACAAGAGACCCAGTACTTC. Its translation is CASSPIAGGGQETQYF.

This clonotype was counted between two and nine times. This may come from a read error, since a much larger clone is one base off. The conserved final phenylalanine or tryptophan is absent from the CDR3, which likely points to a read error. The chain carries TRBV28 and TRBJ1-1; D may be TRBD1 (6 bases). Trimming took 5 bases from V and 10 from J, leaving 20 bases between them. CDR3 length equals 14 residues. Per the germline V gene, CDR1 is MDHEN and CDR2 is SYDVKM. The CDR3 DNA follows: TGTGCCAGCAGTGCAGGGAGGGGGGGGGTGGCAGCTTTCCTT. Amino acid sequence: CASSAGRGGVAAFL.

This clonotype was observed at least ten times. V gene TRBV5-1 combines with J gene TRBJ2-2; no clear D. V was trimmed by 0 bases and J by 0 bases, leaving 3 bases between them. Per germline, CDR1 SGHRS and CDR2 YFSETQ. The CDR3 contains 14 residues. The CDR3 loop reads CASSLDANTGELFF. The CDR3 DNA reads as TGCGCCAGCAGCTTGGATGCGAACACCGGGGAGCTGTTTTTT.

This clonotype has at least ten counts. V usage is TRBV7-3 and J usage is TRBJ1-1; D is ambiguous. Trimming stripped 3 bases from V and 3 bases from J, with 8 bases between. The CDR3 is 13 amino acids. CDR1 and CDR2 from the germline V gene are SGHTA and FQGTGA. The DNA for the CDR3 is TGTGCCAGCAGCTTGCTGGGAGACACTGAAGCTTTCTTT. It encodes CASSLLGDTEAFF.

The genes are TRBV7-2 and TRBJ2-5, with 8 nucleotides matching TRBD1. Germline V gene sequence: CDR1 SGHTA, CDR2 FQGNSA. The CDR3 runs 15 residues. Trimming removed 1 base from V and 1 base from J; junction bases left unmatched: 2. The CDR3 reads CASSLGDRSQETQYF. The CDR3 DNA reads TGTGCCAGCAGCTTAGGGGACAGGTCCCAAGAGACCCAGTACTTC. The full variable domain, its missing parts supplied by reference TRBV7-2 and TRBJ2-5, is GAGVSQSPSNKVTEKGKDVELRCDPISGHTALYWYRQSLGQGLEFLIYFQGNSAPDKSGLPSDRFSAERTGGSVSTLTIQRTQQEDSAVYLCASSLGDRSQETQYFGPGTRLLVL.

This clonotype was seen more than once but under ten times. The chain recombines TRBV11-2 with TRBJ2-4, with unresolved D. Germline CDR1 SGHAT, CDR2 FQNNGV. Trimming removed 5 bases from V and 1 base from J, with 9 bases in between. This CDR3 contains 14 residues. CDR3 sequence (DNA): TGTGCCAGCAGCGTCGCCGGGGCCAAAAACATTCAGTACTTC. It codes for CASSVAGAKNIQYF. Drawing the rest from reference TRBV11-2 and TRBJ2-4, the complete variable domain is EAGVAQSPRYKIIEKRQSVAFWCNPISGHATLYWYQQILGQGPKLLIQFQNNGVVDDSQLPKDRFSAERLKGVDSTLKIQPAKLEDSAVYLCASSVAGAKNIQYFGAGTRLSVL.

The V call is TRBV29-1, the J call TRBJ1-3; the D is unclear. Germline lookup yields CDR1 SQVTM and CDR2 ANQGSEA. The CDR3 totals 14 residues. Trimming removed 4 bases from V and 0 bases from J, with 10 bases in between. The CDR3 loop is CSVVSGNSGNTIYF. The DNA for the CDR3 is TGCAGCGTTGTATCGGGGAACTCTGGAAACACCATATATTTT.